This T cell receptor beta chain was sequenced for a study of Graves' ophthalmopathy and Graves' hyperthyroidism. This clonotype showed up many times. Its antigen is still unknown. CDR3 regions of TCR beta were amplified from RNA transcripts. Amplification began with first-round RT-PCR using HTBI primers, then second-round multiplex PCR was performed. TCRdb re-called the multiplex PCR reads through MiXCR, storing one row per CDR3 protein. The sample carries 680,000 or so distinct CDR3 sequences, around a fifth recorded once. Study-wide points: Progression of ophthalmopathy was predicted by the model with approximately 71% sensitivity and roughly 74% specificity.

Aged 18 to 65, hyperthyroidism patients had been newly diagnosed, with under 2 months' duration. Per germline, CDR1 SQVTM and CDR2 ANQGSEA. V lost 7 bases to trimming and J lost 4 bases, with 13 bases between them. This CDR3 is 12 amino acids long. V usage is TRBV29-1 and J usage is TRBJ1-1; no reliable D call. Sequencing was done on a sample of peripheral blood. The receptor was isolated from a woman younger than 30 with stable Graves' hyperthyroidism. Some clones in this sample may be carry-over from other donors' samples. The chain's CDR3 is CSGSRQATEAFF. CDR3 bases: TGCAGCGGATCGAGACAAGCCACTGAAGCTTTCTTT.